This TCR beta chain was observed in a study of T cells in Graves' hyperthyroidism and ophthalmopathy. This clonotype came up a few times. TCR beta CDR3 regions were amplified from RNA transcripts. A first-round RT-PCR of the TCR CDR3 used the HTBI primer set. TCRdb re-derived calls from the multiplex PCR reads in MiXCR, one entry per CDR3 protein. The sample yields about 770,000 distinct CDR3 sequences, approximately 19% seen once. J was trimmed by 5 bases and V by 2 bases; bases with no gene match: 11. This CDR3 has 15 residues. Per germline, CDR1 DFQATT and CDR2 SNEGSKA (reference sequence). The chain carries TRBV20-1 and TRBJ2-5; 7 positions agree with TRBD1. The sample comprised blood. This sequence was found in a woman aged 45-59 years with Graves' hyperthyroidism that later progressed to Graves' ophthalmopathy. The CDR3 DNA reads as TGCAGTGCTAGATCCCCTCTAGGGGGCCGGGAGACCCAGTACTTC. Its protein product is CSARSPLGGRETQYF.